Each of the 8 T cell receptor beta chains below was sequenced from the same sample in a study of blood T cell repertoires in COVID-19. Method: immunoSEQ multiplex PCR; TCRdb's copy keeps in-frame clones and lacks some. Among approximately 230,000 clones listed, almost 90% were seen once. Sequenced material: peripheral blood. The receptors stem from a man older than 75 with acute or convalescent COVID-19.

The chain has TRBV3-1 (or the pseudogene TRBV3-2) and TRBJ2-3; possibly TRBD2 for D (6 bases). The V end was cut by 3 bases, the J end by 5 bases, with 18 bases between. The CDR3 runs to 16 residues. CDR1 is LGHDT and CDR2 is YNNKEL in the germline V gene (reference sequence). CDR3 sequence: CASSHGWGVLVDTQYF. The CDR3 coding sequence is TGTGCCAGCAGCCATGGATGGGGGGTTCTCGTAGATACGCAGTATTTT.

The chain has TRBV9 and TRBJ1-3; 7 bases agree with TRBD1. This CDR3 region has 17 residues. V trimming: 0 bases; J trimming: 2 bases; junction bases outside the gene matches: 8. CDR1 and CDR2 from the germline V gene are SGDLS and YYNGEE. The CDR3 protein is CASSVDPRDSPGNTIYF. Here the CDR3 DNA reads TGTGCCAGCAGCGTAGACCCCCGGGACAGCCCTGGAAACACCATATATTTT.

The chain uses TRBV19 and TRBJ1-2; D is possibly TRBD1 (5 bases). In germline, CDR1 is LNHDA, CDR2 SQIVND (reference sequence). Trimming took off 6 bases at V and 0 bases at J, with 11 bases between the two ends. The CDR3 is 14 amino acids. The CDR3 nucleotides are TGTGCCAGTAGGCGGGGGGGAGCTAACTATGGCTACACCTTC. It yields the protein CASRRGGANYGYTF.

At least ten counts were recorded for this clone. The chain joins TRBV6-2 or TRBV6-3 to TRBJ1-2; the D is unclear. This CDR3 contains 13 residues. V shed 4 bases and J shed 4 bases, with 10 bases lying between them. Per the germline V gene, CDR1 is MNHEY and CDR2 is SVGEGT. In nucleotides, the CDR3 is TGTGCCAGCAGTTTGAACGGTCCCTATGGCTACACCTTC. This sequence encodes CASSLNGPYGYTF.

CDR3 DNA sequence: TGTGCCAGCCATCCCGGGACAGGGGGCTCTGGGTATAATTCACCCCTCCACTTT. Encoded protein: CASHPGTGGSGYNSPLHF. V gene TRBV19 combines with J gene TRBJ1-6; 12 bases match TRBD1. Germline values: CDR1 LNHDA, CDR2 SQIVND (reference sequence). J lost 4 bases, V lost 9 bases, and 13 bases had no gene match. The CDR3 runs 18 residues.

The genes are TRBV2 and TRBJ1-2, with a weak D call TRBD1 (5 bases). The CDR3 totals 13 residues. Germline V gene data show CDR1 as SNHLY and CDR2 as FYNNEI. V was cut by 4 bases and J by 10 bases, with 16 bases left in between. The CDR3 coding sequence is TGTGCCAGCAGTGCCGGGGGGTTCTTTGTCTACACCTTC. Residues: CASSAGGFFVYTF.

This clone came up once. The chain combines TRBV5-1 with TRBJ1-5; tentatively, D is TRBD1 (5 bases). The CDR3 extends over 15 amino acids. From germline, CDR1 is SGHRS and CDR2 YFSETQ. Trimming shortened V by 1 base and J by 5 bases, and 13 bases separated the two germline ends. The CDR3 sequence is CASSLSGGEDQPQHF. The CDR3 coding sequence is TGCGCCAGCAGCTTGTCCGGGGGGGAGGATCAGCCCCAGCATTTT.

The chain recombines TRBV5-4 with TRBJ2-2; 10 bases match TRBD2. CDR3 size: 16 residues. Germline loops: CDR1 SGHNT, CDR2 YYREEE (reference sequence). After removal of 3 bases from V and 4 bases from J, the junction contained 6 bases not matched to a gene. Here the CDR3 reads CASSSQAGGSTGELFF. CDR3 coding DNA: TGTGCCAGCAGCTCCCAAGCGGGAGGGAGCACCGGGGAGCTGTTTTTT.